This T cell receptor (beta chain) was captured in a study of blood T cell repertoires in COVID-19. The ends were cut back, 0 bases at V and 1 base at J, with 3 bases in the middle. CDR1 and CDR2 from the germline V gene are SEHNR and FQNEAQ (reference sequence). This CDR3 has 13 residues. Sequenced by immunoSEQ multiplex PCR; TCRdb stores in-frame clones only, minus some. This sample carries 62,000 or so clones, roughly 85% of them seen once, and the ten largest clones take around 1.4%. A word on this clone: The sample holds other DNA sequences that translate to the same CDR3.

The chain combines TRBV7-9 with TRBJ1-1; no reliable D call. The clonotype comes from a woman between 55 and 75 years old with acute or convalescent COVID-19. The sample was peripheral blood. CDR3 sequence (DNA): TGTGCCAGCAGCTTAGCGCGGAACACTGAAGCTTTCTTT. Its translation is CASSLARNTEAFF.